A selection of T cell receptor beta chains follows, all from one sample in a study of cytomegalovirus exposure and HLA in healthy donors. Produced via immunoSEQ multiplex PCR; TCRdb's table is partial and in-frame only. The sample has about 160,000 clones, about three quarters seen once; the top ten hold approximately 0.89%. Sample: PBMCs. The receptor source for this set is a woman aged 45-60 years in good health and CMV-seropositive. Each CDR3 is given with its conserved first and last residue. Size is stated for part of the rows, as once, few or many counts, or as a class when the clone is expanded.

j_gene	abundance	v_gene	CDR3aa
TRBJ2-5	few	TRBV7-9	CASSLLDRGTQETQYF
TRBJ2-2	-	TRBV5-8	CASSLGGPGELFF
TRBJ2-1	-	TRBV9	CASSVTYNEQFF
TRBJ2-5	few	TRBV6-5	CASSPGTTSWETQYF
TRBJ2-1	-	TRBV7-9	CASSFYGSQEQFF
TRBJ2-6	few	TRBV27	CASSYRGPGANVLTF
TRBJ2-7	-	TRBV25-1	CASRTGGLNYEQYF
TRBJ1-2	-	TRBV15	CATSRETGNGYTF
TRBJ1-1	few	TRBV10-3	CAISEPRTGTEAFF
TRBJ2-7	-	TRBV5-6	CASSWGGYEQYF
TRBJ2-5	-	TRBV2	CATTELGSTRRTQYF